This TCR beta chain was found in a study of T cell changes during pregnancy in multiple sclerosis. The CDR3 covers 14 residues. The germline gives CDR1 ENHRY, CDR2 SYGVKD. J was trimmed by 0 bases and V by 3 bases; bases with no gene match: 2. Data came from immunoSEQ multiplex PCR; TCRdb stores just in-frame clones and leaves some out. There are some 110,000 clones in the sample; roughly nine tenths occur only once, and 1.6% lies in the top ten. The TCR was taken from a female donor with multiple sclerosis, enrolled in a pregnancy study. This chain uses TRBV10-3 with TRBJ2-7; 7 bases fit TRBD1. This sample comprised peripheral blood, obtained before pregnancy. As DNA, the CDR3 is TGTGCCATCAGTGATCGGGACAGCTCCTACGAGCAGTACTTC. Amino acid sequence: CAISDRDSSYEQYF.